The 24 T cell receptor beta chains below all came from one sample that was sequenced in a study of blood T cell repertoires in COVID-19. Some clones are missing from TCRdb's copy, which holds only in-frame ones; the method was immunoSEQ multiplex PCR. The data hold 110,000 to 150,000 clones, with more than 80% observed a single time. Sequenced sample: PBMCs or T cells enriched from blood (not recorded which). The source of these receptors is a man in his fifties who had recovered from COVID-19.

This clone was seen a few times. This sequence joins TRBV7-2 and TRBJ1-5; D is unresolved. The V end was cut by 2 bases, the J end by 4 bases, with 6 bases between. Germline V gives CDR1 SGHTA, CDR2 FQGNSA. CDR3 size: 13 residues. The CDR3 DNA sequence: TGTGCCAGCAGCTTAAGAGCGAATCAGCCCCAGCATTTT. This gives the protein CASSLRANQPQHF.

The V gene is TRBV4-3, the J gene TRBJ2-1, with 8 bases lining up with TRBD1. The trim removed 0 bases at V and 3 bases at J, leaving 7 bases unmatched. CDR3 length: 17 amino acids. Germline lookup yields CDR1 LGHNA and CDR2 YSLEER. CDR3 in amino acids: CASSQEERTGLYNEQFF. As DNA, the CDR3 is TGCGCCAGCAGCCAAGAGGAGCGGACAGGGCTCTACAATGAGCAGTTCTTC.

V is TRBV12-2 and J is TRBJ1-4. TRBV12-2 is flagged as a pseudogene. This CDR3 spans 16 amino acids. CDR3: CASRLEWSKEDEKLFF. CDR3 sequence (DNA): TGTGCAAGTCGCTTAGAATGGAGCAAGGAGGATGAAAAACTGTTTTTT.

V is TRBV18 and J is TRBJ1-2, with D maybe TRBD1 (6 bases). Trimming removed 6 bases from V and 9 bases from J, with 20 bases in between. The CDR3 extends over 14 amino acids. The V gene's germline CDR1 is KGHSH and CDR2 LQKENI. CDR3 residues: CASSPKGDPWRYTF. CDR3 sequence (DNA): TGTGCCAGCTCGCCCAAGGGGGACCCCTGGCGCTACACCTTC.

This chain links TRBV5-1 with TRBJ2-1; no reliable D call. CDR1 is SGHRS and CDR2 is YFSETQ in the germline V gene. Between the trimmed V and J ends, which lost 5 bases and 9 bases, there was a span of 15 bases. The CDR3 runs to 13 residues. CDR3: CASRVATNPEQFF. DNA for the CDR3: TGCGCCAGCAGGGTCGCAACAAATCCTGAGCAGTTCTTC.

The V call is TRBV18, the J call TRBJ2-2, with 9 bases that match TRBD1. V was clipped by 3 bases and J by 6 bases; unmatched bases: 8. Germline lookup yields CDR1 KGHSH and CDR2 LQKENI. This CDR3 is 16 amino acids long. The DNA of the CDR3 is TGTGCCAGCTCACCTTCGGGACAGGGAGGTGCCGGGGAGCTGTTTTTT. This sequence encodes CASSPSGQGGAGELFF.

The chain uses TRBV29-1 and TRBJ1-1, with 9 bases matching TRBD1. J gave up 1 base and V 7 bases, and 4 bases lay outside the gene matches. From germline, CDR1 is SQVTM and CDR2 ANQGSEA. The CDR3 is 13 residues long. The CDR3 DNA follows: TGCAGCGAACGACAGGGGGGGAACACTGAAGCTTTCTTT. The encoded protein is CSERQGGNTEAFF. The full variable domain, rest sourced from reference TRBV29-1 and TRBJ1-1, is SAVISQKPSRDICQRGTSLTIQCQVDSQVTMMFWYRQQPGQSLTLIATANQGSEATYESGFVIDKFPISRPNLTFSTLTVSNMSPEDSSIYLCSERQGGNTEAFFGQGTRLTVV.

The rearrangement uses TRBV11-2 and TRBJ1-1; 8 nucleotides line up with TRBD1. The CDR3 length is 16 residues. The germline gives CDR1 SGHAT, CDR2 FQNNGV. V dropped 5 bases and J dropped 1; count of bases not matched to a gene: 9. CDR3 loop: CASSRLQGETNTEAFF. The CDR3 coding sequence is TGTGCCAGCAGCCGGCTACAGGGGGAAACGAACACTGAAGCTTTCTTT.

V usage is TRBV5-1 and J usage is TRBJ2-5; perhaps TRBD2 as D (5 bases). CDR1 is SGHRS, CDR2 YFSETQ, per germline. The CDR3 extends over 16 amino acids. Trimming took off 9 bases at V and 1 base at J, with 22 bases between the two ends. The CDR3 DNA reads as TGCGCCACCTCCACTAGGATGGGGAGCTCCCAAGAGACCCAGTACTTC. Amino acids: CATSTRMGSSQETQYF. The full variable domain, rest sourced from reference TRBV5-1 and TRBJ2-5, is KAGVTQTPRYLIKTRGQQVTLSCSPISGHRSVSWYQQTPGQGLQFLFEYFSETQRNKGNFPGRFSGRQFSNSRSEMNVSTLELGDSALYLCATSTRMGSSQETQYFGPGTRLLVL.

V is TRBV28 and J is TRBJ1-1, with D perhaps TRBD1 (5 bases). The length of the CDR3 is 12 residues. Trimming shortened V by 6 bases and J by 7 bases, and 12 bases separated the two germline ends. Germline V gene data show CDR1 as MDHEN and CDR2 as SYDVKM. CDR3 protein: CASSRLDSEAFF. The CDR3 DNA sequence: TGTGCCAGCAGCCGTCTCGACAGTGAAGCTTTCTTT. Variable domain in full (rest from reference TRBV28 and TRBJ1-1): DVKVTQSSRYLVKRTGEKVFLECVQDMDHENMFWYRQDPGLGLRLIYFSYDVKMKEKGDIPEGYSVSREKKERFSLILESASTNQTSMYLCASSRLDSEAFFGQGTRLTVV.

This chain links TRBV28 with TRBJ1-2, with 7 bases lining up with TRBD1. The germline V gene has CDR1 MDHEN and CDR2 SYDVKM. This CDR3 is built from 15 residues. Unmatched junction bases numbered 11, after V lost 6 bases and J lost 4 bases. CDR3 DNA: TGTGCCAGCAGCACTTGGAACTCAGGGGGCTATGGCTACACCTTC. Translated, it gives CASSTWNSGGYGYTF.

The rearrangement joins TRBV13 to TRBJ2-2, with 11 nucleotides matching TRBD1. The CDR3 has 15 residues. V dropped 6 bases and J dropped 6; count of bases not matched to a gene: 6. Germline lookup yields CDR1 PRHDT and CDR2 FYEKMQ (reference sequence). CDR3 sequence: CASRKDRGLAGELFF. The CDR3 DNA follows: TGTGCCAGCAGAAAGGACAGGGGGCTGGCCGGGGAGCTGTTTTTT.

The gene calls are TRBV28 and TRBJ1-1, with D maybe TRBD1 (5 bases). Between the trimmed V and J ends, which lost 3 bases and 10 bases, there was a span of 15 bases. Germline loops: CDR1 MDHEN, CDR2 SYDVKM. The CDR3 totals 13 residues. CDR3 loop: CASSFPGRGGAFF. CDR3 nucleotide sequence: TGTGCCAGCAGTTTCCCTGGTCGGGGGGGAGCTTTCTTT.

The J gene is TRBJ2-2, the V gene TRBV19; 7 bases are a match to TRBD2. This CDR3 spans 15 amino acids. In germline, CDR1 is LNHDA, CDR2 SQIVND (reference sequence). Trimming took 7 bases from V and 0 from J; bases not matched to a gene: 5. The CDR3 loop is CASNPGGANTGELFF. The CDR3 nucleotides are TGTGCCAGTAACCCGGGGGGAGCGAACACCGGGGAGCTGTTTTTT.

J is TRBJ2-5 and V is TRBV10-3; 10 bases line up with TRBD1. V trimming: 6 bases; J trimming: 4 bases; junction bases outside the gene matches: 5. The length of the CDR3 is 14 residues. Germline values: CDR1 ENHRY, CDR2 SYGVKD. In nucleotides, the CDR3 is TGTGCCATCAGGCCGGACAGGGGGTTAGAGACCCAGTACTTC. Translating gives CAIRPDRGLETQYF.

The chain employs TRBV2 and TRBJ1-6; D remains ambiguous. The germline gives CDR1 SNHLY, CDR2 FYNNEI. This CDR3 has 13 amino acids. V was pared by 1 base and J by 7 bases, with 5 bases between. CDR3 amino acids: CASSEVVNSPLHF. The CDR3 coding sequence is TGTGCCAGCAGTGAAGTCGTGAATTCACCCCTCCACTTT. The whole variable domain, remainder taken from reference TRBV2 and TRBJ1-6, is EPEVTQTPSHQVTQMGQEVILRCVPISNHLYFYWYRQILGQKVEFLVSFYNNEISEKSEIFDDQFSVERPDGSNFTLKIRSTKLEDSAMYFCASSEVVNSPLHFGNGTRLTVT.

The chain is built from TRBV5-5 and TRBJ1-2, with D perhaps TRBD1 (6 bases). The germline V gene encodes CDR1 SGHKS and CDR2 YYEKEE (reference sequence). The CDR3 runs 13 residues. Trimming shortened V by 0 bases and J by 4 bases, and 7 bases separated the two germline ends. The CDR3 DNA reads TGTGCCAGCAGCTTGGAACAGGGCTATGGCTACACCTTC. It codes for CASSLEQGYGYTF.

This chain connects TRBV6-6 to TRBJ2-1; maybe TRBD2 (6 bases). Trimming shortened V by 0 bases and J by 10 bases, and 13 bases separated the two germline ends. The CDR3 contains 14 residues. CDR1 and CDR2 from the germline V gene are MNHNY and SVGAGI (reference sequence). This chain's CDR3 is CASSYSMSAGEQFF. CDR3 sequence (DNA): TGTGCCAGCAGTTACTCGATGTCCGCGGGAGAGCAGTTCTTC.

The chain joins TRBV28 to TRBJ1-3; a possible D gene is TRBD1 (6 bases). This CDR3 is 16 amino acids long. The germline gives CDR1 MDHEN, CDR2 SYDVKM. V was trimmed by 10 bases and J by 0 bases, leaving 19 bases between them. As DNA, the CDR3 is TGTGCCATCCACGCCCCGACAGGACACTCTGGAAACACCATATATTTT. This codes for CAIHAPTGHSGNTIYF.

The rearrangement uses TRBV18 and TRBJ1-3; D uncertain. Per the germline V gene, CDR1 is KGHSH and CDR2 is LQKENI. CDR3 length equals 13 residues. The V end lost 5 bases, the J end lost 0 bases, and 5 bases lay between the germline ends. The CDR3 region has the DNA TGTGCCAGCTCATCTACCTCTGGAAACACCATATATTTT. Its translation: CASSSTSGNTIYF.

V gene TRBV4-3 combines with J gene TRBJ2-3; no clear D. Germline V gene data show CDR1 as LGHNA and CDR2 as YSLEER. Trimming stripped 0 bases from V and 2 bases from J, with 6 bases between. CDR3 length: 14 residues. This CDR3 is CASSQERYTDTQYF. CDR3 sequence (DNA): TGCGCCAGCAGCCAAGAGCGGTACACAGATACGCAGTATTTT.

The chain has TRBV23-1 and TRBJ2-3; a weak D match, TRBD1 (6 bases). TRBV23-1 is an ORF, and what it does is uncertain. The CDR3 has 16 residues. V lost 0 bases to trimming and J lost 3 bases, with 13 bases between them. CDR3 residues: CASSQSATQGTDTQYF. DNA of the CDR3: TGCGCCAGCAGTCAATCGGCTACCCAGGGGACAGATACGCAGTATTTT.

This clone was seen only once. This chain connects TRBV7-2 to TRBJ2-3; the D is unclear. From germline, CDR1 is SGHTA and CDR2 FQGNSA. The germline V and J ends were trimmed by 3 bases and 0 bases, with 10 bases remaining between them. This CDR3 has 15 residues. The CDR3 DNA reads as TGTGCCAGCAGCTTGAGTCCGTATAGCACAGATACGCAGTATTTT. Translation: CASSLSPYSTDTQYF.

The sample holds one count of this clone. This chain connects TRBV1 to TRBJ1-1; the tabulated D call, TRBD1, remains unverified against the DNA. TRBV1 is an annotated pseudogene. The CDR3 is 18 amino acids. This CDR3 is CTSSQDREGGQGNTEAFF. The CDR3 DNA is TGCACCAGCAGCCAAGATAGGGAGGGGGGACAGGGAAACACTGAAGCTTTCTTT.